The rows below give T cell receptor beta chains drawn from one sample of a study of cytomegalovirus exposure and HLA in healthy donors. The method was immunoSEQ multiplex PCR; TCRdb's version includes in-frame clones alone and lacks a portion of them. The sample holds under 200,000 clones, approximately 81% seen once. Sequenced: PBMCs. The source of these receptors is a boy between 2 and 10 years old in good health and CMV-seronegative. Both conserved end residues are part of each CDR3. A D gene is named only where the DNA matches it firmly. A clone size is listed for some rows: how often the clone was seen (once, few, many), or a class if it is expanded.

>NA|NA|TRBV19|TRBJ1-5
CASSIDWGVSNQPQHF
TGTGCCAGTAGTATAGACTGGGGGGTGAGCAATCAGCCCCAGCATTTT
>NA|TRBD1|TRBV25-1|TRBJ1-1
CASSDTTGDTEAFF
TGTGCCAGCAGTGATACGACAGGGGACACTGAAGCTTTCTTT
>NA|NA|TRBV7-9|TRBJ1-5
CASSSDRIDQPQHF
TGTGCCAGCAGCTCTGACAGGATTGATCAGCCCCAGCATTTT
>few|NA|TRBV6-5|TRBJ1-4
CASSYARGGNSEKLFF
TGTGCCAGCAGTTACGCTAGGGGGGGAAATAGTGAAAAACTGTTTTTT
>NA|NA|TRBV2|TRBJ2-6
CASNPSAGANVLTF
TGTGCCAGCAACCCTAGCGCTGGGGCCAACGTCCTGACTTTC
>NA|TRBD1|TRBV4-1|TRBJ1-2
CASSQDHDRARSANYGYTF
TGCGCCAGCAGCCAAGACCACGACAGGGCGAGATCAGCTAACTATGGCTACACCTTC
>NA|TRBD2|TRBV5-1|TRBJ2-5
CASSLSGRTQETQYF
TGCGCCAGCAGCTTGAGCGGGAGGACCCAAGAGACCCAGTACTTC
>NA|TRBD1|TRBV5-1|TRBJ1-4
CASGTGPEYELFF
TGCGCCAGCGGGACAGGGCCTGAGTATGAACTGTTTTTT
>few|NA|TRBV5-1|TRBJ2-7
CASSLSPGATYEQYF
TGCGCCAGCAGCTTATCACCAGGGGCGACCTACGAGCAGTACTTC
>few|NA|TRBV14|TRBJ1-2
CASSQVLSYGYTF
TGTGCCAGCAGCCAAGTACTGAGCTATGGCTACACCTTC
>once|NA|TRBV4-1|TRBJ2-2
CASSRASLVPTGELFF
TGCGCCAGCAGCCGCGCCTCACTAGTCCCCACCGGGGAGCTGTTTTTT
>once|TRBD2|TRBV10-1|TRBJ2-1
CASSSGTSGVNEQFF
TGCGCCAGCAGCTCCGGGACTAGCGGTGTCAATGAGCAGTTCTTC
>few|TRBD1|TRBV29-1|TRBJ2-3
CSVPGTGAMKYTDTQYF
TGCAGCGTTCCCGGGACAGGGGCGATGAAATACACAGATACGCAGTATTTT
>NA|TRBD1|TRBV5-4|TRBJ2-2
CASSRGQGLNTGELFF
TGTGCCAGCAGCCGGGGACAGGGGCTGAACACCGGGGAGCTGTTTTTT
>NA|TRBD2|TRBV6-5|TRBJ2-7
CASSYGAGPYEQYF
TGTGCCAGCAGTTACGGAGCGGGACCCTACGAGCAGTACTTC
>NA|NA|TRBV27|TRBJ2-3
CASRTNTDTQYF
TGTGCCAGCAGGACTAACACAGATACGCAGTATTTT
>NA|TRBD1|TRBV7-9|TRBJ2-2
CASSSPGQGVVTGELFF
TGTGCCAGCAGCTCACCGGGACAGGGGGTGGTCACCGGGGAGCTGTTTTTT
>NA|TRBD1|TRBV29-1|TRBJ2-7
CSVAGGTATYEQYF
TGCAGCGTGGCAGGTGGGACAGCTACCTACGAGCAGTACTTC
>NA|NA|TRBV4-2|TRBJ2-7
CASSQDNEQYF
TGTGCCAGCAGCCAAGACAACGAGCAGTACTTC
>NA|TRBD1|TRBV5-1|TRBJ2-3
CASRQGGTDTQYF
TGCGCCAGTAGACAGGGCGGCACAGATACGCAGTATTTT
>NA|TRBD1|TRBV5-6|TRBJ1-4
CASSSGTGYEKLFF
TGTGCCAGCAGCTCCGGGACAGGGTACGAAAAACTGTTTTTT
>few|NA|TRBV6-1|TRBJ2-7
CASSERGRGSYEQYF
TGTGCCAGCAGTGAAAGGGGCAGGGGTTCGTACGAGCAGTACTTC
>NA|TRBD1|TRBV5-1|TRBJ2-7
CASSLGQGVPYEQYF
TGCGCCAGCAGCTTGGGACAGGGGGTCCCCTACGAGCAGTACTTC
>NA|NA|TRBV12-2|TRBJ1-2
CASRLTPGHNSQVSYGYTF
TGTGCAAGTCGCTTAACCCCGGGACACAACAGTCAGGTTTCCTATGGCTACACCTTC
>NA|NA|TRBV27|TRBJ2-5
CASSPSWQGSYQETQYF
TGTGCCAGCAGTCCCTCATGGCAGGGCTCCTACCAAGAGACCCAGTACTTC
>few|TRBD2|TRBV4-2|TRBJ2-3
CASSQVQREGSTDTQYF
TGTGCCAGCAGCCAAGTGCAACGGGAGGGGAGCACAGATACGCAGTATTTT
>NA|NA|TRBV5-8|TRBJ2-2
CASSHLDSRGGELFF
TGTGCCAGCAGCCACCTTGACTCCCGTGGCGGGGAGCTGTTTTTT
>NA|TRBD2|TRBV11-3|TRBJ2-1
CAGRGSGNDEQFF
TGTGCCGGTAGAGGAAGCGGGAACGATGAGCAGTTCTTC
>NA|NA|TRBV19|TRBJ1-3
CASSAAGRGNTIYF
TGTGCCAGTAGTGCGGCAGGGCGCGGAAACACCATATATTTT
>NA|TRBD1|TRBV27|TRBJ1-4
CASSVHFRDSYEKLFF
TGTGCCAGCAGCGTCCATTTCCGGGACAGTTATGAAAAACTGTTTTTT
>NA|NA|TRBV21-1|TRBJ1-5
CAFRVGSDYRGKGDQPQHF
TGTGCCTTTCGGGTCGGCTCAGATTACAGGGGGAAAGGGGATCAGCCCCAGCATTTT
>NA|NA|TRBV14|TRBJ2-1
CASSRGVTYNEQFF
TGTGCCAGCAGCCGGGGGGTAACCTACAATGAGCAGTTCTTC
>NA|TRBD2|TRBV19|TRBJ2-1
CASKGLAEYNEQFF
TGTGCCAGCAAGGGACTAGCGGAGTACAATGAGCAGTTCTTC
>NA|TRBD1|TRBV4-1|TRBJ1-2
CASSRRDSRNYGYTF
TGCGCCAGCAGCCGCCGGGACAGCAGAAACTATGGCTACACCTTC
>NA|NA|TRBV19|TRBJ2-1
CASSTLLPDYNEQFF
TGTGCCAGTAGTACCCTCCTACCCGATTACAATGAGCAGTTCTTC
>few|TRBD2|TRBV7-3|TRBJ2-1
CASSRLSGRNNEQFF
TGTGCCAGCAGCCGCTTAAGCGGGAGGAACAATGAGCAGTTCTTC
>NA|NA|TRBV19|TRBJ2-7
CASSQGIYEQYF
TGTGCCAGTAGCCAGGGGATATACGAGCAGTACTTC
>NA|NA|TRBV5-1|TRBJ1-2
CASSLQGHGYTF
TGCGCCAGCAGCCTACAGGGCCATGGCTACACCTTC
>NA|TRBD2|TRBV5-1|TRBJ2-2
CASSLSSGSNTGELFF
TGCGCCAGCAGCTTGTCTAGCGGGAGTAACACCGGGGAGCTGTTTTTT
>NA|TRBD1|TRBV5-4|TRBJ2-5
CASSSKVSGTGAGKETQYF
TGTGCCAGCAGCTCCAAAGTATCCGGGACAGGGGCGGGAAAAGAGACCCAGTACTTC
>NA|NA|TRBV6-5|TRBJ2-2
CASSYSSGHTGELFF
TGTGCCAGCAGTTACTCTAGCGGCCACACCGGGGAGCTGTTTTTT
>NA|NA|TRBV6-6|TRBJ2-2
CASSYLAGELFF
TGTGCCAGCAGTTACCTAGCCGGGGAGCTGTTTTTT
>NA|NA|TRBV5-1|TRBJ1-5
CASSLAQNQPQHF
TGCGCCAGCAGCTTGGCCCAAAATCAGCCCCAGCATTTT
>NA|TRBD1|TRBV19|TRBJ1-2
CASSVLTGGDYGYTF
TGTGCCAGTAGTGTTCTCACAGGGGGCGACTATGGCTACACCTTC
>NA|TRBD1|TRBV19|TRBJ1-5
CASTSTGGNQPQHF
TGTGCCAGTACCTCGACAGGGGGCAATCAGCCCCAGCATTTT
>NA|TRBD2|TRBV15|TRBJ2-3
CATSRRGYTDTQYF
TGTGCCACCAGCAGGCGGGGGTACACAGATACGCAGTATTTT
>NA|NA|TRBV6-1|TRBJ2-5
CASSGLLRGTQYF
TGTGCCAGCAGTGGTCTGTTGCGCGGGACCCAGTACTTC
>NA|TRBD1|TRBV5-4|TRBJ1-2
CASSFLQGAFGGYTF
TGTGCCAGCAGCTTCTTACAGGGGGCTTTTGGGGGCTACACCTTC
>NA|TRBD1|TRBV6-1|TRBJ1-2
CASSIQGAHGYTF
TGTGCCAGCAGTATACAGGGGGCTCATGGCTACACCTTC
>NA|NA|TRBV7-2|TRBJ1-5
CASSLDRAGNQPQHF
TGTGCCAGCAGCTTAGACAGGGCAGGCAATCAGCCCCAGCATTTT
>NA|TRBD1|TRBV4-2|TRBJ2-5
CASSQDGWLRTGAAETQYF
TGTGCCAGCAGCCAAGATGGCTGGTTGAGGACAGGGGCTGCGGAGACCCAGTACTTC
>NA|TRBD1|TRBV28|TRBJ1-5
CASSLQGGYSNQPQHF
TGTGCCAGCAGTTTACAGGGGGGTTATAGCAATCAGCCCCAGCATTTT
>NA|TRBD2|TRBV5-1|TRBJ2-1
CASNSGSRYNEQFF
TGCGCCAGCAACAGCGGGAGTAGGTACAATGAGCAGTTCTTC
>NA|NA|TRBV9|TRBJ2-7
CASSVDYWSYEQYF
TGTGCCAGCAGCGTAGACTATTGGTCCTACGAGCAGTACTTC
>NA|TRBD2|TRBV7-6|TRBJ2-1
CASSRNPTSVGADNEQFF
TGTGCCAGCAGCCGGAACCCCACTAGCGTCGGCGCGGACAATGAGCAGTTCTTC
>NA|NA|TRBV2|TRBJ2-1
CASSEALPGGRGYNEQFF
TGTGCCAGCAGTGAAGCGCTTCCGGGTGGGAGAGGCTACAATGAGCAGTTCTTC
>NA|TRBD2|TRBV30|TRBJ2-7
CAWSSGLAGNYEQYF
TGTGCCTGGAGCTCGGGACTAGCGGGAAATTACGAGCAGTACTTC